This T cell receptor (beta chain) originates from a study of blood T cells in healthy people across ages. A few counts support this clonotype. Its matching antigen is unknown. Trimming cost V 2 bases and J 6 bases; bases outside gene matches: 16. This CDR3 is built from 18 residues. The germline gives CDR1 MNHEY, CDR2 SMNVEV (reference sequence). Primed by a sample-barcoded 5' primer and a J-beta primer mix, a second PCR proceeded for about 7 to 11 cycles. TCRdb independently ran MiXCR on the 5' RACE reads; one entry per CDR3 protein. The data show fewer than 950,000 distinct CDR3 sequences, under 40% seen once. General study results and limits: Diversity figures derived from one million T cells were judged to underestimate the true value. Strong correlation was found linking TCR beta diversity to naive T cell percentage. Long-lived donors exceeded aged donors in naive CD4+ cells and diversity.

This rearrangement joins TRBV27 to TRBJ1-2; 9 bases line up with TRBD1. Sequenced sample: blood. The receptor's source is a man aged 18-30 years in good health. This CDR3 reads CASSLLSTGGYRYDGYTF. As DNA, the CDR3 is TGTGCCAGCAGTTTACTATCGACAGGGGGTTACCGCTATGATGGCTACACCTTC.